This T cell receptor (beta chain) is from a study of blood T cells in healthy people across ages (dated by TCRdb to 2014 to 2015). For the study in its entirety: In model experiments, template switching captured roughly one uniquely barcoded TCR beta cDNA molecule for every two T cells. To avoid experimental bias, donors of different ages were distributed randomly across sequencing lanes. The donors were split into four age groups: young (average 16 years), middle-aged (roughly 39), aged (more than 55) and long-lived (approximately 80). Using deep sequencing normalized with unique cDNA molecular identifiers, the study measured how TCR beta repertoire diversity changes with age. The study analyzed two additional independent replicas of 1 million unique cDNA reads from the same blood draw for two donors, one aged 18 to 30 and one aged 80 or older. Study-wide conclusions, independent of this receptor: Compared with the aged group, the long-lived group had more naive CD4+ T cells, fewer expanded clones and increased TCR diversity, a pattern suggesting age selection. Estimates of total diversity based on one million sequenced T cells were regarded as lower bounds and as underestimates. Since profiling was done on bulk unsorted PBMCs, naive and antigen-experienced compartments could not be conclusively compared. There was a strong correlation between observed TCR beta diversity and the percentage of naive T cells measured by flow cytometry. Because the CMV infection status of the donors was unknown, age-related changes in expanded clonotypes may potentially have been confounded. As age increased, observed TCR beta diversity per million T cells dropped in a roughly linear way, and a significant reduction was already evident by age roughly 36.

Comment on this clonotype: The specificity of this receptor is unknown. Nothing much larger sits one base from this clone, and base qualities are not available.

Systemically healthy Caucasian individuals from Russia, around 38 in total and aged roughly 6 to 95 years, were included as donors. Ten milliliters of peripheral blood were drawn from each donor into EDTA-treated Vacutainer tubes. Ficoll-Paque density-gradient centrifugation was used to isolate PBMCs, with at least 7 million per sample. Total RNA, at least 5.5 micrograms per sample, was extracted from PBMCs with Trizol reagent. The percentages of naive CD45RAhigh/CD27high T cells were determined by flow cytometry on a PBMC aliquot from every donor. Preparation of the library involved 5' RACE. The data were produced on an Illumina HiSeq 2500. A second PCR of roughly 6 to 11 cycles was run with a J-beta primer mix and a sample-barcoded 5' primer. A unique molecular identifier was introduced onto each TCR beta cDNA molecule by a template-switch 5' adaptor carrying 12 random nucleotides. Each sample yielded at least 2.5 million CDR3-containing paired-end reads. First-strand cDNA was synthesized from all RNA with the Mint cDNA synthesis kit, primed by a TRBC-specific oligonucleotide. Following uracil-DNA glycosylase treatment, a first 18-cycle PCR with universal primers M1SS and BC2_uni_R was performed on all cDNA. The paper's processing steps were these. For normalization, 1 million high-quality reads were randomly selected from each sample, with every read carrying a distinct molecular identifier. Reads with shared molecular identifiers were discarded instead of being binned into consensus sequences. MiTCR, set to a Q25 quality threshold and the strictest error-elimination algorithm, was used for CDR3 identification, clonotype clustering and error correction. A nonparametric unseen species model using Euler transformation provided a lower-bound estimate of total TCR beta diversity. TCRdb reprocessed the public reads (quality trimming at Q25 with fastp, clone calling with MiXCR) and kept in-frame beta chains. Every distinct CDR3 protein forms one entry, paired with its most common genes and DNA. The V and J calls reflect TCRdb's pipeline rather than the authors' work. The sample table holds fewer than 700,000 distinct CDR3 sequences, of which around 50% were seen once. Roughly 24% of the sample rests with the top ten.

Via the germline V gene, CDR1 is SGHTA and CDR2 FQGNSA. Inclusive of the bounding cysteine and phenylalanine, the CDR3 is 13 residues long. The DNA shown is the 39-base CDR3, in frame from base 1. Recombination linked TRBV7-2 to TRBJ2-5, with no confidently assigned D gene. TRBJ2-7 explains the end of the DNA better; the J call may be wrong. Sequencing was carried out using blood. This clonotype was obtained from a man at least 80 years old in good health. Here the CDR3 is given as CASSSPELGEQYF. The nucleotides are TGTGCCAGCAGCTCGCCCGAACTTGGCGAGCAGTACTTC.